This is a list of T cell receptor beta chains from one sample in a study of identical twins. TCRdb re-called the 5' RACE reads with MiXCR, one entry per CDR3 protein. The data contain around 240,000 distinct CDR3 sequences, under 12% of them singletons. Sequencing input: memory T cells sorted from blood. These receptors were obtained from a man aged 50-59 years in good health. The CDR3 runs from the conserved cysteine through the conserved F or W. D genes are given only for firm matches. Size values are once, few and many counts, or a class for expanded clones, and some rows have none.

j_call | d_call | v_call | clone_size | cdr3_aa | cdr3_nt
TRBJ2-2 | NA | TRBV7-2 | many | CASSSRHVTGELFF | TGTGCCAGCAGCTCACGACACGTCACCGGGGAGCTGTTTTTT
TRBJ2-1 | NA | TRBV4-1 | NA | CASSQELIGYNEQFF | TGCGCCAGCAGCCAAGAATTGATTGGGTACAATGAGCAGTTCTTC
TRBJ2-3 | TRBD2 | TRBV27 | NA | CASRQGLGSTDTQYF | TGTGCCAGCAGGCAAGGACTAGGTAGCACAGATACGCAGTATTTT
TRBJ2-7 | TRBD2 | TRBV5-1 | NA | CASSLDRGRDEQYF | TGCGCCAGCAGCTTGGATCGGGGGAGGGACGAGCAGTACTTC
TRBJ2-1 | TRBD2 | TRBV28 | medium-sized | CATEPAGEGNEQFF | TGTGCCACCGAGCCAGCGGGAGAGGGCAATGAGCAGTTCTTC
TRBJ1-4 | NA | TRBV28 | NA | CASSLPYGGYVGEKLFF | TGTGCCAGCAGTTTACCCTACGGGGGGTATGTAGGGGAAAAACTGTTTTTT
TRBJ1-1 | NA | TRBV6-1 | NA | CASSEVWGTEAFF | TGTGCCAGCAGTGAGGTTTGGGGTACTGAAGCTTTCTTT
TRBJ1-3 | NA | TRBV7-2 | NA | CASTSSGTIYF | TGTGCCAGCACCTCATCCGGAACCATATATTTT
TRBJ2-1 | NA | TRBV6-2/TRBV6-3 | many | CASIANRGGEQFF | TGTGCCAGCATAGCGAACCGGGGTGGGGAGCAGTTCTTC
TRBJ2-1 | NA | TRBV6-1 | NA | CASSEVGGTYNEQFF | TGTGCCAGCAGTGAAGTCGGGGGCACCTACAATGAGCAGTTCTTC
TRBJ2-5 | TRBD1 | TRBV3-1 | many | CASSLGTGSGETQYF | TGTGCCAGCTCCTTGGGGACAGGGAGTGGGGAGACCCAGTACTTC
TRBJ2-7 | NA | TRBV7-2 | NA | CASSLYFGPYEQYF | TGTGCCAGCAGCTTATATTTTGGTCCCTACGAGCAGTACTTC
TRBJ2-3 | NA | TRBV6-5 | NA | CASSYDSSTDTQYF | TGTGCCAGCAGTTACGACAGTAGCACAGATACGCAGTATTTT
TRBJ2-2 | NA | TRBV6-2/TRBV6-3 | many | CASSYSLDTQNTGELFF | TGTGCCAGCAGTTACTCGTTGGACACGCAAAACACCGGGGAGCTGTTTTTT
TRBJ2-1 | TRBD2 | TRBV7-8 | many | CASSLALAGDYNEQFF | TGTGCCAGCAGCTTAGCGTTAGCGGGTGATTACAATGAGCAGTTCTTC
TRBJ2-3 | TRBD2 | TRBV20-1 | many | CSAPRGGGPRPDTQYF | TGCAGTGCTCCTCGGGGGGGGGGGCCCCGGCCAGATACGCAGTATTTT
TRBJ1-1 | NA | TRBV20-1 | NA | CSAREWAENTEAFF | TGCAGTGCTAGAGAGTGGGCAGAAAACACTGAAGCTTTCTTT
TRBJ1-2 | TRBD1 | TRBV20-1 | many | CSAKNKGQGAAGYTF | TGCAGTGCAAAAAATAAAGGACAGGGGGCTGCTGGCTACACCTTC
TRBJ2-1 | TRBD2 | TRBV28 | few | CASSLTSKGLEQFF | TGTGCCAGCAGTTTGACTAGCAAGGGGCTTGAGCAGTTCTTC
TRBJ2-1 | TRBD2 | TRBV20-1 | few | CSAIPLAGRNEQFF | TGCAGTGCTATTCCCCTAGCGGGACGCAATGAGCAGTTCTTC
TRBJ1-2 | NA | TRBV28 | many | CASSLRQVYYGYTF | TGTGCCAGCAGTTTAAGGCAGGTTTATTATGGCTACACCTTC
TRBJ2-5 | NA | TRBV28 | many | CASSGTVQETQYF | TGTGCCAGCAGCGGGACGGTACAAGAGACCCAGTACTTC
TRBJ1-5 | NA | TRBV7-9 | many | CASSNQGQPQHF | TGTGCCAGCAGCAATCAGGGACAGCCCCAGCATTTT
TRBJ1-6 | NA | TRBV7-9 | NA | CASSREGAPLHF | TGTGCCAGCAGCAGGGAAGGGGCACCCCTCCACTTT
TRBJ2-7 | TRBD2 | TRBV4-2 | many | CASSQGLAGGDEQYF | TGTGCCAGCAGCCAAGGACTAGCGGGAGGGGACGAGCAGTACTTC
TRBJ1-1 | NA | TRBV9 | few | CASSPRGQTPTEAFF | TGTGCCAGCAGCCCAAGAGGACAGACGCCTACTGAAGCTTTCTTT
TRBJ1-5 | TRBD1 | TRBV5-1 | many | CASKEAGGPGWPQHF | TGCGCCAGCAAGGAGGCAGGGGGACCTGGATGGCCCCAGCATTTT
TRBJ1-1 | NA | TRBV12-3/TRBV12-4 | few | CASSPGGGGTEAFF | TGTGCCAGCAGTCCCGGCGGTGGAGGCACTGAAGCTTTCTTT
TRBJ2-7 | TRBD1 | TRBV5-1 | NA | CASKMGTATYEQYF | TGCGCCAGTAAGATGGGGACAGCAACCTACGAGCAGTACTTC
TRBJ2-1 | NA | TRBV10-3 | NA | CAIGGGYYNEQFF | TGTGCCATCGGCGGGGGCTACTACAATGAGCAGTTCTTC
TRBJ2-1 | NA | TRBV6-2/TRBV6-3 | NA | CASSYPRRSYNEQFF | TGTGCCAGCAGTTACCCCCGCCGGAGTTACAATGAGCAGTTCTTC
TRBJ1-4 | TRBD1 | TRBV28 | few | CASSYPRDSGVKLFF | TGTGCCAGCAGTTACCCCCGGGACAGCGGTGTAAAACTGTTTTTT
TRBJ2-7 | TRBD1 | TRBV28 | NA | CASIRPDRGYEQYF | TGTGCCAGCATACGCCCCGACAGGGGCTACGAGCAGTACTTC
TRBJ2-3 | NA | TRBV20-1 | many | CSARASTLLVTDTQYF | TGCAGTGCTAGAGCCAGCACCCTCCTAGTCACAGATACGCAGTATTTT
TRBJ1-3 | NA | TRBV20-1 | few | CSASAGEGGNTIYF | TGCAGTGCTAGTGCAGGGGAAGGTGGAAACACCATATATTTT
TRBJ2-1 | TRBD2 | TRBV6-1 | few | CASSGGAWNEQFF | TGTGCCAGCAGCGGGGGGGCTTGGAATGAGCAGTTCTTC
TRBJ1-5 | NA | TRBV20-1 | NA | CSGAERANQPQHF | TGCAGTGGGGCGGAAAGAGCCAATCAGCCCCAGCATTTT
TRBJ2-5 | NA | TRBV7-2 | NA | CASSLGRTGSQETQYF | TGTGCCAGCAGCTTAGGAAGAACCGGGAGCCAAGAGACCCAGTACTTC
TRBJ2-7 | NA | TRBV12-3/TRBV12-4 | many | CASSFSGFIEQYF | TGTGCCAGCAGTTTTTCAGGATTTATCGAGCAGTACTTC
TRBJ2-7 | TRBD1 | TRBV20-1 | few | CSVARDRSYDGQYF | TGCAGTGTCGCCCGGGACAGGAGTTACGACGGGCAGTACTTC
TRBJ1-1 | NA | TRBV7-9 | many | CASSSLRMNTEAFF | TGTGCCAGCAGCTCGCTCAGGATGAACACTGAAGCTTTCTTT
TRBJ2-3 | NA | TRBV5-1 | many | CASSSGQDFTDTQYF | TGCGCCAGCAGCTCCGGACAAGATTTCACAGATACGCAGTATTTT
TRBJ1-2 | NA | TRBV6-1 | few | CASRLNREYGYTF | TGTGCCAGCAGATTGAACAGGGAATATGGCTACACCTTC
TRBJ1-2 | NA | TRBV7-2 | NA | CASSLAIDTGSYTF | TGTGCCAGCAGCTTAGCGATCGACACGGGGAGCTACACCTTC
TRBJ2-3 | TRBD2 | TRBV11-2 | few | CASSLAGGITDTQYF | TGTGCCAGCAGCTTAGCGGGGGGGATCACAGATACGCAGTATTTT
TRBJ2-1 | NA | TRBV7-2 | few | CASSLWGAGNEQFF | TGTGCCAGCAGCTTATGGGGGGCGGGGAATGAGCAGTTCTTC
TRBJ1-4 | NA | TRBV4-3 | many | CASSQAGGVNEKLFF | TGCGCCAGCAGCCAAGCTGGAGGGGTTAATGAAAAACTGTTTTTT
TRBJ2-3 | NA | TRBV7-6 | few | CASSLGGLLGNTQYF | TGTGCCAGCAGCTTAGGTGGACTACTCGGGAATACGCAGTATTTT
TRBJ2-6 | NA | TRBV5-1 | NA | CASSLSRAGANVLTF | TGCGCCAGCAGCTTGAGTAGGGCTGGGGCCAACGTCCTGACTTTC
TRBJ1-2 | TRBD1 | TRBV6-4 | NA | CASSATGQGGYGYTF | TGTGCCAGCAGTGCCACGGGACAGGGAGGCTATGGCTACACCTTC
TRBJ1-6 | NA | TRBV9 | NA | CASSVGVGSPLHF | TGTGCCAGCAGCGTAGGGGTCGGTTCACCCCTCCACTTT
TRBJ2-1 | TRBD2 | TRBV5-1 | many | CASSLLAGDYNEQFF | TGCGCCAGCAGCTTACTAGCGGGGGACTACAATGAGCAGTTCTTC
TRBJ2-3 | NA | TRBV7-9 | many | CASSLVLGGTDTQYF | TGTGCCAGCAGCTTGGTATTAGGCGGGACAGATACGCAGTATTTT
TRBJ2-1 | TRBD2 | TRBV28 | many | CASSLCRAGGPHCEQFF | TGTGCCAGCAGTTTATGCCGCGCGGGAGGGCCTCATTGTGAGCAGTTCTTC
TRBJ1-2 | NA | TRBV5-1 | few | CASSLVGADYGYTF | TGCGCCAGCAGCTTGGTAGGGGCGGACTATGGCTACACCTTC
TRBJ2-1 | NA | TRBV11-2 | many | CASRFSRGEQFF | TGTGCCAGCAGGTTTTCAAGGGGTGAGCAGTTCTTC
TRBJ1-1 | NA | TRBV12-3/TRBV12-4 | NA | CASSLAVMNTEAFF | TGTGCCAGCAGTTTGGCAGTCATGAACACTGAAGCTTTCTTT
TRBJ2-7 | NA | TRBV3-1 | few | CASSQHRGGEQYF | TGTGCCAGCAGCCAACATCGAGGGGGCGAGCAGTACTTC
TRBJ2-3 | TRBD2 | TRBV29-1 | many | CSVGTTAGGSDTQYF | TGCAGCGTTGGGACGACGGCGGGAGGGTCAGATACGCAGTATTTT
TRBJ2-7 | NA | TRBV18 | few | CASSLGGHSVREQYF | TGTGCCAGCTCACTGGGCGGACATAGTGTACGTGAGCAGTACTTC